This T cell receptor beta chain is drawn from a study of cytomegalovirus exposure and HLA in healthy donors. Germline loops: CDR1 MNHEY, CDR2 SVGAGI. The CDR3 spans 14 residues. With 6 bases clipped from V and 5 bases from J, the junction kept 7 bases outside the gene matches. Libraries were prepared by immunoSEQ multiplex PCR; TCRdb keeps only in-frame clonotypes and omits some of them. The table has some 65,000 clones, just under 95% seen once. The chain combines TRBV6-5 with TRBJ2-5, with 9 positions matching TRBD1. Input material: PBMCs. The origin of this receptor is a man between 18 and 35 years old in good health and CMV-seropositive. DNA of the CDR3: TGTGCCAGCAGACGACAGGGGGTTTTCGAGACCCAGTACTTC. Translating gives CASRRQGVFETQYF.